This T cell receptor (beta chain) comes out of a study of T cell repertoires in cytomegalovirus infection. For the study at large: HLA-C-restricted CMV epitopes, recently identified, and well-studied HLA-B-restricted ones were used by the study.

On this clonotype: Its antigen remains unknown.

One entry per CDR3 protein, called by TCRdb with MiXCR from the reads. The sample contains around 58,000 distinct CDR3 sequences, 20% of which appear only once. Study-wide results and limits: HLA-C-restricted TCR beta clonotypes specific for CMV led the ex vivo response.

The CDR3 runs to 14 residues. V lost 3 bases and J 1 base, leaving 9 bases between the germline ends. Germline values: CDR1 DFQATT, CDR2 SNEGSKA (reference sequence). This chain uses TRBV20-1 with TRBJ2-2, with D uncertain. The source of this sequence is a human donor in good health (CMV status not recorded). Some clones in this sample may be carry-over from other donors' samples. This specimen consisted of CD8+ T cells from cultured PBMCs, obtained from culture after CMV antigen stimulation. The chain's CDR3 is CSASAGLNTGELFF. CDR3 nucleotide sequence: TGCAGTGCTAGCGCAGGTCTGAACACCGGGGAGCTGTTTTTT.